The present T cell receptor beta chain was sequenced within a study of T cell repertoires in cytomegalovirus infection. In this sample, this clonotype turned up many times. Germline assignment: CDR1 MDHEN and CDR2 SYDVKM. The CDR3 sequence is 16 residues long. V shed 9 bases, J shed 2 bases, and the junction held 10 bases outside the gene matches. TCRdb ran MiXCR on the reads and lists one entry per CDR3 protein. Of around 270,000 distinct CDR3 sequences in the sample, less than 9.5% were seen once. The sequencing sample was made of PBMCs. The chain joins TRBV28 to TRBJ2-6, with TRBD1 matching 7 bases. The origin of this receptor is a human donor in good health (CMV status not recorded). Some clones in this sample may be carry-over from other donors' samples. CDR3 amino acids: CASRPQGVAGANVLTF. For the CDR3, the DNA is TGTGCCAGTAGACCTCAGGGGGTTGCTGGGGCCAACGTCCTGACTTTC.